A single sample is the source of the 30 T cell receptor beta chains below, sequenced in a study of blood T cell repertoires in COVID-19. Using immunoSEQ multiplex PCR, the repertoire was profiled, and TCRdb retains in-frame clones only, with some absent. The data contain more than 85,000 clones, around 90% of them singletons. The sequencing input was peripheral blood. The receptor source for this set is a man aged 50 to 60 with active COVID-19.

The rearrangement uses TRBV19 and TRBJ1-5; D ambiguous. V was clipped by 3 bases and J by 5 bases, with 8 bases between them. The CDR3 consists of 13 residues. Germline CDR1 LNHDA, CDR2 SQIVND (reference sequence). DNA of the CDR3: TGTGCCAGTAGTATTCTACCTTATCAGCCCCAGCATTTT. Translated: CASSILPYQPQHF.

The chain carries TRBV5-4 and TRBJ1-1, with 9 bases lining up with TRBD1. V shed 2 bases, J shed 6 bases, and the junction held 8 bases outside the gene matches. The CDR3 runs to 15 residues. Per germline, CDR1 SGHNT and CDR2 YYREEE (reference sequence). CDR3 region: CASSFRHRGQAEAFF. Written as DNA, the CDR3 is TGTGCCAGCAGCTTCCGACACAGGGGGCAGGCTGAAGCTTTCTTT.

The chain recombines TRBV3-1 (or the pseudogene TRBV3-2) with TRBJ1-5; 8 bases fit TRBD1. After removal of 4 bases from V and 7 bases from J, the junction contained 12 bases not matched to a gene. Looked up from germline, CDR1 is LGHDT and CDR2 is YNNKEL (reference sequence). There are 16 residues in the CDR3. The CDR3 region is CASSRNFDRGKQPQHF. CDR3 DNA: TGTGCCAGCAGCCGCAACTTCGACAGGGGAAAACAGCCCCAGCATTTT.

CDR3 loop: CASSHPTTGNYGYTF. The CDR3, as DNA: TGCGCCAGCAGCCACCCTACGACAGGGAACTATGGCTACACCTTC. The rearrangement links TRBV4-1 to TRBJ1-2; 7 bases fit TRBD1. Germline V gives CDR1 MGHRA, CDR2 YSYEKL. CDR3 length: 15 residues. V lost 3 bases, J lost 2 bases, and 6 bases stayed unmatched.

The chain employs TRBV14 and TRBJ2-3, with 8 bases fitting TRBD2. J lost 1 base, V lost 3 bases, and 6 bases had no gene match. The CDR3 extends over 16 amino acids. Germline CDR1 reads SGHDN; CDR2 reads FVKESK. The CDR3 protein is CASSQAGGFRTDTQYF. CDR3 coding DNA: TGTGCCAGCAGCCAGGCGGGGGGCTTCCGCACAGATACGCAGTATTTT.

CDR3 sequence (DNA): TGTGCCAGCAGTGAAGTCCCGGCTAGCGGATACAATGAGCAGTTCTTC. Its protein is CASSEVPASGYNEQFF. This chain joins TRBV6-1 and TRBJ2-1; 7 bases fit TRBD2. The CDR3 extends over 16 amino acids. CDR1 is MNHNS and CDR2 is SASEGT in the germline V gene. V gave up 1 base and J gave up 4 bases; unmatched junction bases: 7.

The rearrangement joins TRBV9 to TRBJ1-1; D uncertain. The V end lost 0 bases, the J end lost 5 bases, and 11 bases lay between the germline ends. The V gene's germline CDR1 is SGDLS and CDR2 YYNGEE. This CDR3 has 14 amino acids. The DNA for the CDR3 is TGTGCCAGCAGCGTAGTGACCCTAGGAACTGAAGCTTTCTTT. It yields the protein CASSVVTLGTEAFF.

This chain uses TRBV4-3 with TRBJ2-4; D not certain. Germline V lookup: CDR1 LGHNA, CDR2 YSLEER. Trimming removed 1 base at V and 1 base at J, with 14 bases between. The CDR3 loop spans 17 amino acids. The CDR3 protein is CASSQATAFGAKNIQYF. CDR3 DNA sequence: TGCGCCAGCAGCCAAGCAACAGCTTTTGGGGCCAAAAACATTCAGTACTTC.

This chain joins TRBV30 and TRBJ1-1, with D unresolved. The CDR3 loop spans 14 amino acids. Germline-derived CDR1 and CDR2 are GTSNPN and SVGIG (reference sequence). V lost 3 bases and J lost 4, with 15 bases in between. CDR3 protein: CAWSKIRIGTEAFF. The CDR3 nucleotides are TGTGCCTGGAGCAAAATCAGGATCGGCACTGAAGCTTTCTTT.

The V and J genes are TRBV6-4 and TRBJ2-1, with D unresolved. Germline V gene data show CDR1 as MRHNA and CDR2 as SNTAGT. With 4 bases removed from V and 0 bases from J, the gap between germline ends came to 10 bases. The CDR3 runs 15 residues. The CDR3 region has the DNA TGTGCCAGCAGTGTTATACCGAGCTCCTACAATGAGCAGTTCTTC. This codes for CASSVIPSSYNEQFF.

This chain connects TRBV6-5 to TRBJ1-5, with 7 bases aligning to TRBD1. V dropped 4 bases and J dropped 1; count of bases not matched to a gene: 4. This CDR3 comprises 15 residues. CDR1 is MNHEY and CDR2 is SVGAGI in the germline V gene. The chain's CDR3 is CASSFDRASNQPQHF. The CDR3 bases are TGTGCCAGCAGTTTTGACAGGGCCAGCAATCAGCCCCAGCATTTT.

CDR3 residues: CASSLVRYAGELFF. The CDR3 DNA reads as TGTGCCAGCAGCTTGGTCCGGTACGCCGGGGAGCTGTTTTTT. V gene TRBV5-6 combines with J gene TRBJ2-2; D is undetermined. This CDR3 has 14 residues. Germline-derived CDR1 and CDR2 are SGHDT and YYEEEE. Trimming pared 0 bases from V and 6 bases from J, leaving 9 bases between.

This chain connects TRBV4-2 to TRBJ1-4; D gene uncertain. The V and J ends lost 5 bases and 7 bases respectively, with 14 bases between them. The CDR3 runs 14 residues. CDR1 and CDR2 (germline): LGHNA, YNFKEQ. CDR3 region: CASSSGQAGEKLFF. CDR3 DNA sequence: TGTGCCAGCAGCTCCGGGCAGGCGGGTGAAAAACTGTTTTTT.

The chain recombines TRBV6-5 with TRBJ2-7; D might be TRBD1 (6 bases). The CDR3 is 15 amino acids. Trimming removed 6 bases from V and 1 base from J, with 16 bases in between. CDR1 is MNHEY and CDR2 is SVGAGI in the germline V gene. The DNA for the CDR3 is TGTGCCAGCAGAGCAGGGGCCCAGGGTTCCTACGAGCAGTACTTC. This encodes CASRAGAQGSYEQYF.

V gene TRBV5-1 combines with J gene TRBJ1-1; D might be TRBD1 (6 bases). Looked up from germline, CDR1 is SGHRS and CDR2 is YFSETQ. This CDR3 spans 16 amino acids. Trimming left V 0 bases short and J 2 bases short, with 14 bases between. CDR3 region: CASSLARGGSNTEAFF. In DNA form, the CDR3 reads TGCGCCAGCAGCTTGGCCAGGGGCGGATCAAACACTGAAGCTTTCTTT. Full variable domain (outside the CDR3, taken from reference TRBV5-1 and TRBJ1-1): KAGVTQTPRYLIKTRGQQVTLSCSPISGHRSVSWYQQTPGQGLQFLFEYFSETQRNKGNFPGRFSGRQFSNSRSEMNVSTLELGDSALYLCASSLARGGSNTEAFFGQGTRLTVV.

The chain is built from TRBV5-1 and TRBJ2-6; D gene uncertain. Germline V lookup: CDR1 SGHRS, CDR2 YFSETQ. Trimming pared 5 bases from V and 0 bases from J, leaving 9 bases between. CDR3 length: 15 residues. As DNA, the CDR3 is TGCGCCAGCAGTAGAGAGCCCTCTGGGGCCAACGTCCTGACTTTC. The encoded protein is CASSREPSGANVLTF.

The gene calls are TRBV5-1 and TRBJ1-1; TRBD1 might be the D (6 bases). V was trimmed by 0 bases and J by 8 bases, leaving 14 bases between them. The CDR3 loop spans 14 amino acids. Germline V gene lookup returns CDR1 SGHRS and CDR2 YFSETQ. The CDR3 DNA reads as TGCGCCAGCAGCTTGGCCCTACAGGGATCCGAAGCTTTCTTT. Its protein is CASSLALQGSEAFF. Variable domain in full (rest from reference TRBV5-1 and TRBJ1-1): KAGVTQTPRYLIKTRGQQVTLSCSPISGHRSVSWYQQTPGQGLQFLFEYFSETQRNKGNFPGRFSGRQFSNSRSEMNVSTLELGDSALYLCASSLALQGSEAFFGQGTRLTVV.

This clone has only one observation. The chain combines TRBV6-5 with TRBJ2-1, with D uncertain. CDR3 length: 14 residues. From germline, CDR1 is MNHEY and CDR2 SVGAGI. The V end was cut by 8 bases, the J end by 4 bases, with 15 bases between. CDR3 DNA sequence: TGTGCCAGCTCCCGGAGTGTGGCTTACAATGAGCAGTTCTTC. Translating it yields CASSRSVAYNEQFF.

The chain recombines TRBV27 with TRBJ2-7; D is undetermined. Trimming took off 4 bases at V and 1 base at J, with 2 bases between the two ends. The CDR3 length is 11 residues. CDR1 is MNHEY, CDR2 SMNVEV, per germline (reference sequence). CDR3 sequence reads: CASSSSYEQYF. The CDR3 DNA sequence: TGTGCCAGCAGTTCTTCCTACGAGCAGTACTTC.

Concerning this clone: A junction boundary mismatches the germline segment, possibly from a read error. The gene calls are TRBV7-7 and TRBJ2-5; 7 bases match TRBD1. The CDR3 spans 15 residues. Germline V CDR1 and CDR2: SSHAT, FNYEAQ (reference sequence). In DNA, the CDR3 is TGTGCTAGCAGCTTAGAGCCGACAGGGAAGAAGACCCAGTACTTC. Translating gives CASSLEPTGKKTQYF.

CDR3 coding DNA: TGTGCCACCAGCAGAGATCCAGTGGATGGCTACACCTTC. Amino acid sequence: CATSRDPVDGYTF. This sequence joins TRBV15 and TRBJ1-2; D is unresolved. Deletions cut 0 bases from V and 6 bases from J, with 8 bases between. Looked up from germline, CDR1 is LNHNV and CDR2 is YYDKDF (reference sequence). CDR3 length: 13 residues.

V usage is TRBV2 and J usage is TRBJ2-5, with D possibly matching TRBD1 (6 bases). CDR3 length: 17 amino acids. The V and J ends lost 5 bases and 2 bases respectively, with 21 bases between them. Germline CDR1 SNHLY, CDR2 FYNNEI. The CDR3 DNA is TGTGCCAGCAGTCGTACAGGGCAGGGTTGGAGTCAAGAGACCCAGTACTTC. Translated: CASSRTGQGWSQETQYF. Full variable domain (rest looked up from reference TRBV2 and TRBJ2-5): EPEVTQTPSHQVTQMGQEVILRCVPISNHLYFYWYRQILGQKVEFLVSFYNNEISEKSEIFDDQFSVERPDGSNFTLKIRSTKLEDSAMYFCASSRTGQGWSQETQYFGPGTRLLVL.

The chain employs TRBV19 and TRBJ1-3; D is unresolved. V was pared by 4 bases and J by 0 bases, with 10 bases between. In germline, CDR1 is LNHDA, CDR2 SQIVND (reference sequence). The CDR3 length is 15 residues. Here the CDR3 DNA reads TGTGCCAGTAGTAGGGCAGGTCGCTCTGGAAACACCATATATTTT. Amino acid sequence: CASSRAGRSGNTIYF.

The chain employs TRBV5-8 and TRBJ1-4; D gene ambiguous. Looked up from germline, CDR1 is SGHTS and CDR2 is YDEGEE. V was shortened by 6 bases and J by 3 bases, with 12 bases between the two germline ends. The CDR3 runs to 14 residues. The CDR3 DNA reads TGTGCCAGCACCCTAACCTTTTCTAATGAAAAACTGTTTTTT. It specifies CASTLTFSNEKLFF.

V gene TRBV7-6 combines with J gene TRBJ1-1, with D possibly being TRBD1 (5 bases). This CDR3 has 12 residues. Germline V lookup: CDR1 SGHVS, CDR2 FNYEAQ. The V gene lost 7 bases and the J gene lost 7 bases, with 13 bases spanning the gap. Here the CDR3 DNA reads TGTGCCAGCACCCCATGGGGCGATGAAGCTTTCTTT. It yields the protein CASTPWGDEAFF.

V and J are TRBV19 and TRBJ1-5; TRBD1 might be the D (5 bases). Trimming removed 9 bases from V and 2 bases from J, with 20 bases in between. Looked up from germline, CDR1 is LNHDA and CDR2 is SQIVND (reference sequence). This CDR3 has 16 residues. CDR3 sequence (DNA): TGTGCCAGCAAAGGGATCGGGCAGGGTCGCAATCAGCCCCAGCATTTT. Protein sequence: CASKGIGQGRNQPQHF. The full variable domain, completed using reference TRBV19 and TRBJ1-5, is DGGITQSPKYLFRKEGQNVTLSCEQNLNHDAMYWYRQDPGQGLRLIYYSQIVNDFQKGDIAEGYSVSREKKESFPLTVTSAQKNPTAFYLCASKGIGQGRNQPQHFGDGTRLSIL.

This chain uses TRBV2 with TRBJ2-3; 7 bases are shared with TRBD2. The CDR3 extends over 15 amino acids. Unmatched junction bases numbered 6, after V lost 6 bases and J lost 0 bases. Germline CDR1 SNHLY, CDR2 FYNNEI. CDR3 loop: CASRRDYPSTDTQYF. The CDR3 DNA is TGTGCCAGCAGGCGGGACTACCCTAGCACAGATACGCAGTATTTT.

V usage is TRBV6-2 or TRBV6-3 and J usage is TRBJ2-1, with 7 bases matching TRBD2. The CDR3 totals 18 residues. The germline V gene encodes CDR1 MNHEY and CDR2 SVGEGT. V shed 0 bases, J shed 3 bases, and the junction held 11 bases outside the gene matches. The CDR3 DNA reads TGTGCCAGCAGTTACTCCTCCGGGCGGGGGAATTTCTACAATGAGCAGTTCTTC. This sequence encodes CASSYSSGRGNFYNEQFF.

V is TRBV2 and J is TRBJ2-1; TRBD2 might be the D (7 bases). Trimming removed 9 bases at V and 7 bases at J, with 19 bases between. This CDR3 comprises 14 residues. From germline, CDR1 is SNHLY and CDR2 FYNNEI. CDR3 in amino acids: CASQQGGGQNEQFF. The DNA for the CDR3 is TGTGCCAGTCAACAAGGGGGGGGCCAGAATGAGCAGTTCTTC.

V and J are TRBV19 and TRBJ2-1, with 7 bases matching TRBD1. J was trimmed by 4 bases and V by 5 bases; bases with no gene match: 5. The length of the CDR3 is 14 residues. The germline gives CDR1 LNHDA, CDR2 SQIVND (reference sequence). The CDR3 here is CASSLQGLYNEQFF. The CDR3 DNA reads as TGTGCCAGTAGTCTACAGGGGTTATACAATGAGCAGTTCTTC.